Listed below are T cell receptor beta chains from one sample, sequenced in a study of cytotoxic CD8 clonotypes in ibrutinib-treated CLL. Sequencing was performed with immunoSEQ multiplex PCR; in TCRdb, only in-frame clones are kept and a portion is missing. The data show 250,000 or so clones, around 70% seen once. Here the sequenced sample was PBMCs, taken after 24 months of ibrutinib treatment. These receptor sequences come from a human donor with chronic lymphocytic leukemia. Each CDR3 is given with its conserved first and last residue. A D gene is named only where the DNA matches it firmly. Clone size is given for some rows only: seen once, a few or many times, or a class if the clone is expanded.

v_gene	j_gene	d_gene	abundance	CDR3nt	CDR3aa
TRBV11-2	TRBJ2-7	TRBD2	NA	TGTGCCAGCAGCTTATGGGGACTAGCGGACTACGAGCAGTACTTC	CASSLWGLADYEQYF
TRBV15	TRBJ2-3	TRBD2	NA	TGTGCCACCAGCAGAGATGGCGGTAGCGGGAGTTGGATAGATACGCAGTATTTT	CATSRDGGSGSWIDTQYF
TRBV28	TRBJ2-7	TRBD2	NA	TGTGCCAGCAGACCGGTCGCTAGCGGCTACGAGCAGTACTTC	CASRPVASGYEQYF
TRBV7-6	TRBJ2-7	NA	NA	TGTGCCAGCAGCTTAGGTTTCGGGGGGCCCAGCGGCGAGCAGTACTTC	CASSLGFGGPSGEQYF
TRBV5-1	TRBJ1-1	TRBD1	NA	TGCGCCAGCAGCGACGACAGGGTTGCTTTCTTT	CASSDDRVAFF
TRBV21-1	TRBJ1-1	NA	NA	TGTGCCAGCAGCGCCCACCGGGACAGGGGGATGATCACGCCTGAAGCTTTCTTT	CASSAHRDRGMITPEAFF
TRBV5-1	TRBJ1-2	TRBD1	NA	TGCGCCAGCAGCCCCGGGGACAGGGGGCTTGATGGCTACACCTTC	CASSPGDRGLDGYTF
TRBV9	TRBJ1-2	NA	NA	TGTGCCAGCAGCGTAGCTCCGGGGTCTTCGGGCTATGGCTACACCTTC	CASSVAPGSSGYGYTF
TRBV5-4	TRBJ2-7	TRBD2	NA	TGTGCCAGCAGCTTGTCCCTAGCGGGAGGCTACGAACAGTACTTC	CASSLSLAGGYEQYF
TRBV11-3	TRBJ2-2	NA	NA	TGTGCCAGCAGCAGGAGTCGACTAGTTTTGCCCGGGGAGCTGTTTTTT	CASSRSRLVLPGELFF
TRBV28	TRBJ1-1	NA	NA	TGTGCATCTCCGGGAAATTCGAACACTGAAGCTTTCTTT	CASPGNSNTEAFF
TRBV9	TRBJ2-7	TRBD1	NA	TGTGCCAGCAGCGCAAGGACAGGGGACGAGCAGTACTTC	CASSARTGDEQYF
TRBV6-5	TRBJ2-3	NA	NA	TGTGCCAGCAGTTACTATAGAGGAGCAACAGATACGCAGTATTTT	CASSYYRGATDTQYF
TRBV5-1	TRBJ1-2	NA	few	TGCGCCAGCAGCTTGCGTAGGGGAGGTGAAGGCTACACCTTC	CASSLRRGGEGYTF
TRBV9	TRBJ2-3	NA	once	TGTGCCAGCAGCGTAGTGACAGATACGCAGTATTTT	CASSVVTDTQYF
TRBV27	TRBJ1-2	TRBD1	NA	TGTGCCAGCGGGGACAGGGCTGGTGACTATGGCTACACCTTC	CASGDRAGDYGYTF
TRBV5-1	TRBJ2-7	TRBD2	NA	TGCGCCAGCAGCGCGGGACCGGGAGGGGGGGCTCGGGAGCAGTACTTC	CASSAGPGGGAREQYF
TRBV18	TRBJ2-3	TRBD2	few	TGTGCCAGCTCACCGCCAGCTAGCGGGAGGGCCGAAGATACGCAGTATTTT	CASSPPASGRAEDTQYF
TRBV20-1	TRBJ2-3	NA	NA	TGCAGGACAACGAGGGGGGATACGCAGTATTTT	CRTTRGDTQYF
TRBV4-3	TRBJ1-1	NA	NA	TGCGCCAGCAGCCAAGACAGGGGTGGGTACACTGAAGCTTTCTTT	CASSQDRGGYTEAFF
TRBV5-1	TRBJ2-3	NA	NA	TGCGCCAGCAGCTCCACAACCCGGGACCCTCCACGCGATACGCAGTATTTT	CASSSTTRDPPRDTQYF
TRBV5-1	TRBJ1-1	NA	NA	TGCGCCAGCAGCCCTAATTCGGGAGGGCCCACTGAAGCTTTCTTT	CASSPNSGGPTEAFF
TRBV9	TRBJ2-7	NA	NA	TGTGCCAGCAGCCCCCCTTGGAGAATAAACTCCTACGAGCAGTACTTC	CASSPPWRINSYEQYF
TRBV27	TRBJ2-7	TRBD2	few	TGTGCCAGCAGCCCGGGACTAGCGGGTAACCAGCAGTACTTC	CASSPGLAGNQQYF